The 19 T cell receptor beta chains listed next were all sequenced from one sample in a study of blood T cells in healthy people across ages. Through a sample-barcoded 5' primer and a J-beta primer mix, a second PCR was run for roughly 6 to 11 cycles. TCRdb independently ran MiXCR on the 5' RACE reads; one entry per CDR3 protein. Among over 500,000 distinct CDR3 sequences listed, about a quarter were seen once. In addition, the sample was reused for a study of T cells of mothers and their children.

The sequenced sample was blood. These receptors originate from a boy aged 2 to 9 in good health.

The chain carries TRBV12-3 or TRBV12-4 and TRBJ2-7; possibly TRBD2 for D (5 bases). The CDR3 has 14 residues. Trimming took 3 bases from V and 3 from J, leaving 12 bases between them. In DNA, the CDR3 is TGTGCCAGCAGTTTCCGCCTGGGGAGCTACGAGCAGTACTTC. It codes for CASSFRLGSYEQYF.

The CDR3 DNA sequence: TGTGCCAAGTATCCGGGACAGGGGGCGCATAACTATGGCTACACCTTC. Its translation is CAKYPGQGAHNYGYTF. The rearrangement links TRBV6-4 to TRBJ1-2; 12 nucleotides line up with TRBD1. Looked up from germline, CDR1 is MRHNA and CDR2 is SNTAGT. V dropped 10 bases and J dropped 1; count of bases not matched to a gene: 10. This CDR3 is 16 amino acids long.

V usage is TRBV18 and J usage is TRBJ2-4, with TRBD2 matching over 7 bases. The V gene's germline CDR1 is KGHSH and CDR2 LQKENI. The CDR3 loop spans 14 amino acids. The V gene end was trimmed by 6 bases and the J gene end by 6 bases; junction bases not matched to a gene: 8. CDR3 residues: CASSASGGGNIQYF. Here the CDR3 DNA reads TGTGCCAGCTCCGCTAGCGGCGGCGGAAACATTCAGTACTTC.

The V call is TRBV12-3 or TRBV12-4, the J call TRBJ1-5; 8 positions agree with TRBD1. V trimming: 2 bases; J trimming: 7 bases; junction bases outside the gene matches: 7. The CDR3 totals 15 residues. CDR3 amino acids: CASSLWTGRGQPQHF. CDR3 nucleotides: TGTGCCAGCAGTTTATGGACAGGGAGGGGGCAGCCCCAGCATTTT.

The chain carries TRBV6-6 and TRBJ2-5, with D tentatively TRBD1 (6 bases). The CDR3 contains 16 residues. The ends were cut back, 5 bases at V and 1 base at J, with 17 bases in the middle. The germline V gene has CDR1 MNHNY and CDR2 SVGAGI (reference sequence). As DNA, the CDR3 is TGTGCCAGCAGTCTCTCCGGGACATCCGCCCAAGAGACCCAGTACTTC. Protein product: CASSLSGTSAQETQYF.

This clonotype was detected only a few times. J is TRBJ2-7 and V is TRBV4-3, with TRBD1 as a possible D gene (7 bases). This CDR3 has 16 residues. CDR1 is LGHNA, CDR2 YSLEER, per germline. With 0 bases removed from V and 4 bases from J, the gap between germline ends came to 16 bases. In DNA, the CDR3 is TGCGCCAGCAGCCAAGATCGCGGGACAGAGCATTACGAGCAGTACTTC. This encodes CASSQDRGTEHYEQYF.

The chain combines TRBV5-5 with TRBJ1-5; 7 bases are shared with TRBD1. Trimming removed 0 bases from V and 6 bases from J; junction bases left unmatched: 6. CDR1 SGHKS and CDR2 YYEKEE come from the germline V gene (reference sequence). CDR3 length equals 15 residues. The CDR3 sequence is CASSLDRGLGQPQHF. DNA of the CDR3: TGTGCCAGCAGCTTGGACAGGGGCTTGGGTCAGCCCCAGCATTTT.

The chain couples TRBV10-3 to TRBJ1-2; perhaps TRBD1 as D (5 bases). CDR1 and CDR2 (germline): ENHRY, SYGVKD. The V gene lost 4 bases and the J gene lost 8 bases, with 14 bases spanning the gap. This CDR3 spans 13 amino acids. The CDR3 loop reads CAISAPGEVGYTF. CDR3 coding DNA: TGTGCCATCAGTGCCCCGGGGGAGGTCGGCTACACCTTC.

CDR3: CASSIGQVETQYF. The CDR3 coding sequence is TGTGCCAGCAGCATAGGACAGGTAGAGACCCAGTACTTC. The genes are TRBV7-2 and TRBJ2-5; TRBD1 matches at 7 bases. CDR1 SGHTA and CDR2 FQGNSA come from the germline V gene. The CDR3 has 13 residues. The J segment lost 4 bases and the V segment lost 5 bases, leaving 4 bases of the junction unmatched.

This clonotype was observed a few times. V usage is TRBV6-2 or TRBV6-3 and J usage is TRBJ1-2; D remains ambiguous. Germline V gene sequence: CDR1 MNHEY, CDR2 SVGEGT. This CDR3 has 14 amino acids. The V and J ends lost 0 bases and 6 bases respectively, with 11 bases between them. The CDR3 DNA follows: TGTGCCAGCAGTTACTCGGCAGGAGGCCATGGCTACACCTTC. Encoded protein: CASSYSAGGHGYTF.

This clonotype turned up a few times. V and J are TRBV4-1 and TRBJ2-5; 10 nucleotides match TRBD1. CDR1 and CDR2 (germline): MGHRA, YSYEKL. The CDR3 spans 15 residues. Trimming at V came to 0 bases and at J to 11 bases, leaving 9 bases not matched to a gene. The CDR3 nucleotides are TGCGCCAGCAGCCAAGATTCCCTGGGACAGGGGCAGCAGTACTTC. It is translated as CASSQDSLGQGQQYF.

This clonotype has more than one count but fewer than ten. The gene calls are TRBV4-3 and TRBJ2-5; 7 bases match TRBD1. The junction had 3 bases not matched to a gene; V was cut back by 1 base and J by 4 bases. Germline V gene data show CDR1 as LGHNA and CDR2 as YSLEER. The CDR3 sequence is 14 residues long. This chain's CDR3 is CASSQVQGTETQYF. The CDR3 coding sequence is TGCGCCAGCAGCCAAGTACAGGGGACAGAGACCCAGTACTTC.

A few counts support this clonotype. The chain uses TRBV5-1 and TRBJ1-4; D is unresolved. Looked up from germline, CDR1 is SGHRS and CDR2 is YFSETQ. V was shortened by 0 bases and J by 8 bases, with 11 bases between the two germline ends. This CDR3 has 14 residues. The CDR3 loop reads CASSLGRLDEKLFF. The CDR3 DNA reads as TGCGCCAGCAGCTTGGGCCGCCTGGACGAAAAACTGTTTTTT.

In this sample, this clonotype turned up a few times. The CDR3 end shows no conserved phenylalanine or tryptophan, and so a read error is likely. The rearrangement joins TRBV28 to TRBJ1-1, with a possible D match to TRBD1 (6 bases). Between the trimmed V and J ends, which lost 6 bases and 1 base, there was a span of 9 bases. CDR3 length equals 13 residues. CDR1 MDHEN and CDR2 SYDVKM come from the germline V gene. This CDR3 reads CASRDRPNTEAFS. Here the CDR3 DNA reads TGTGCCAGCAGGGACAGACCGAACACTGAAGCTTTCTCT.

This clonotype was found a few times. The J gene is TRBJ2-5, the V gene TRBV7-9; the D is unclear. V lost 4 bases, J lost 4 bases, and 16 bases lay in between. The CDR3 contains 15 residues. Germline loops: CDR1 SEHNR, CDR2 FQNEAQ (reference sequence). The CDR3 sequence is CASSSASKNTETQYF. The CDR3 DNA reads TGTGCCAGCAGCTCAGCCAGTAAGAACACAGAGACCCAGTACTTC.

CDR3 DNA sequence: TGTGCCAGCAGTTACGCACCGGGACAGGGGTCGGACATTCAGTACTTC. It is translated as CASSYAPGQGSDIQYF. This chain joins TRBV6-5 and TRBJ2-4; 10 bases align to TRBD1. Losses at the gene ends were 2 bases for V and 8 bases for J; bases not matched to a gene: 9. Germline CDR1 and CDR2: MNHEY and SVGAGI. The CDR3 is 16 amino acids.

The chain uses TRBV4-1 and TRBJ1-4; tentative D call: TRBD1 (6 bases). In germline, CDR1 is MGHRA, CDR2 YSYEKL. CDR3 length: 13 amino acids. Trimming took 3 bases from V and 11 from J, leaving 13 bases between them. This chain's CDR3 is CASSHQQGGKLFF. Here the CDR3 DNA reads TGCGCCAGCAGCCACCAACAGGGCGGGAAACTGTTTTTT.

This clonotype came up many times. This chain joins TRBV5-1 and TRBJ2-5; D possibly uses TRBD1 or TRBD2 (6 bases each). Germline-derived CDR1 and CDR2 are SGHRS and YFSETQ. Trimming removed 0 bases from V and 1 base from J, with 10 bases in between. The CDR3 loop spans 15 amino acids. The CDR3 nucleotides read TGCGCCAGCAGCTTGGACGGGGGCTCCCAAGAGACCCAGTACTTC. Protein product: CASSLDGGSQETQYF.

This clonotype showed up many times. The chain employs TRBV15 and TRBJ2-2, with D perhaps TRBD1 or TRBD2 (5 bases each). V gave up 7 bases and J gave up 2 bases, with 14 bases separating them. The CDR3 is 15 amino acids. Germline CDR1 reads LNHNV; CDR2 reads YYDKDF (reference sequence). This CDR3 is CATNEGDRNTGELFF. As DNA, the CDR3 is TGTGCCACCAACGAAGGGGACCGTAACACCGGGGAGCTGTTTTTT.